The 17 T cell receptor beta chains reported below all come from one sample, sequenced in a study of CD8+ T cells in alopecia areata. It was cDNA, reverse transcribed from extracted RNA, that served as the sequencing template. The assay was immunoSEQ multiplex PCR, and TCRdb's table has in-frame clones only and misses some. The repertoire includes roughly 220,000 clones, 66% of them detected once, and more than 1% sits in the top ten. Indicated treatment: oral pan-JAK inhibitor, 5-10 mg twice daily. Sample: CD4+ T cells sorted from blood, taken around week 46, from a patient treated with tofacitinib. All receptors come from a human donor with alopecia areata.

The chain has TRBV2 and TRBJ1-1; D unclear. The CDR3 has 13 residues. With 8 bases removed from V and 1 base from J, the gap between germline ends came to 11 bases. The V gene's germline CDR1 is SNHLY and CDR2 FYNNEI. The CDR3 bases are TGTGCCAGCGCTACGGGCTGGAACACTGAAGCTTTCTTT. Protein product: CASATGWNTEAFF.

The V call is TRBV9, the J call TRBJ2-5; 7 bases map to TRBD2. Germline V gives CDR1 SGDLS, CDR2 YYNGEE. The CDR3 runs to 16 residues. V lost 4 bases, J lost 1 base, and 10 bases stayed unmatched. The CDR3 protein is CASSPTGGGPQETQYF. DNA for the CDR3: TGTGCCAGCAGCCCTACCGGCGGGGGACCCCAAGAGACCCAGTACTTC.

This clone appeared a few times. V is TRBV10-3 and J is TRBJ2-6, with TRBD1 identical over 9 bases. Germline assignment: CDR1 ENHRY and CDR2 SYGVKD. This CDR3 region has 16 residues. The V gene end was trimmed by 8 bases and the J gene end by 4 bases; junction bases not matched to a gene: 9. The CDR3 DNA is TGTGCCATCCGTCCCGGGACAGGGTCCGGGGCCAACGTCCTGACTTTC. It translates to CAIRPGTGSGANVLTF.

This clone was detected only a few times. This chain joins TRBV28 and TRBJ1-1; 9 bases are a match to TRBD1. The ends lost 2 bases at V and 10 bases at J; junction bases unmatched: 14. This CDR3 spans 16 amino acids. Germline lookup yields CDR1 MDHEN and CDR2 SYDVKM. The CDR3 coding sequence is TGTGCCAGCAGTTTAGCCGGGACAGGGTATTCGGGTGGAGCTTTCTTT. Amino acids: CASSLAGTGYSGGAFF.

The chain combines TRBV7-2 with TRBJ2-3; 9 positions match TRBD2. The V segment lost 5 bases and the J segment 2 bases; nucleotides outside the gene matches: 8. CDR3 size: 16 residues. Germline V gene data show CDR1 as SGHTA and CDR2 as FQGNSA. This CDR3 is CASSTLPSGVTDTQYF. CDR3 DNA: TGTGCCAGCAGCACCTTGCCTAGCGGGGTCACAGATACGCAGTATTTT.

The gene calls are TRBV9 and TRBJ2-7; D might be TRBD1 (6 bases). The CDR3 spans 14 residues. Germline V gene data show CDR1 as SGDLS and CDR2 as YYNGEE. Trimming cost V 4 bases and J 7 bases, with 18 bases left between them. The CDR3 reads CASSFSGQSGEQYF. The CDR3 bases are TGTGCCAGCAGCTTCTCCGGACAGTCTGGGGAGCAGTACTTC.

The chain couples TRBV5-1 to TRBJ2-2; TRBD1 is a possible D gene (5 bases). Deletions cut 4 bases from V and 5 bases from J, with 12 bases between. From germline, CDR1 is SGHRS and CDR2 YFSETQ. CDR3 size: 14 residues. Written as DNA, the CDR3 is TGCGCCAGCAGCACTTCGACAGCTACCGGGGAGCTGTTTTTT. The encoded protein is CASSTSTATGELFF.

The chain couples TRBV7-9 to TRBJ1-2, with D hard to call. This CDR3 has 16 residues. V was trimmed by 5 bases and J by 8 bases, leaving 24 bases between them. Germline V CDR1 and CDR2: SEHNR, FQNEAQ (reference sequence). The CDR3 here is CASSPTRANRASGYTF. DNA of the CDR3: TGTGCCAGCAGCCCAACAAGAGCGAATCGGGCGTCGGGCTACACCTTC.

V usage is TRBV29-1 and J usage is TRBJ2-1; possibly TRBD1 for D (5 bases). The germline V and J ends were trimmed by 8 bases and 0 bases, with 11 bases remaining between them. The CDR3 runs 13 residues. Germline V gene sequence: CDR1 SQVTM, CDR2 ANQGSEA. In DNA, the CDR3 is TGCAGCATGACAGCGAGCTCCTACAATGAGCAGTTCTTC. Its protein is CSMTASSYNEQFF.

This clone was counted many times. This chain joins TRBV10-1 and TRBJ2-2; possibly TRBD2 for D (5 bases). Looked up from germline, CDR1 is WNHNN and CDR2 is SYGVQD (reference sequence). Trimming removed 4 bases at V and 7 bases at J, with 13 bases between. The CDR3 has 14 residues. The CDR3: CASSVLDNGGELFF. The CDR3 DNA reads TGCGCCAGCAGTGTACTAGATAATGGCGGGGAGCTGTTTTTT.

The V and J genes are TRBV30 and TRBJ2-7; D not resolved. The CDR3 contains 13 residues. Trimming shortened V by 2 bases and J by 4 bases, and 12 bases separated the two germline ends. Germline CDR1 reads GTSNPN; CDR2 reads SVGIG (reference sequence). The CDR3 DNA reads TGTGCCTGGAGTCCCTGGGGTTCTTACGAGCAGTACTTC. Amino acid sequence: CAWSPWGSYEQYF.

Here the CDR3 reads CASSYGQGPYNEQFF. The CDR3 nucleotides are TGTGCCAGCAGCTATGGACAGGGCCCCTACAATGAGCAGTTCTTC. The chain employs TRBV27 and TRBJ2-1; TRBD1 matches at 8 bases. Germline V gives CDR1 MNHEY, CDR2 SMNVEV (reference sequence). The CDR3 loop spans 15 amino acids. Trimming cost V 6 bases and J 2 bases; bases outside gene matches: 6.

The V and J genes are TRBV27 and TRBJ2-1; D tentatively fits TRBD1 or TRBD2 (5 bases each). The CDR3 is made up of 13 amino acids. The V gene's germline CDR1 is MNHEY and CDR2 SMNVEV (reference sequence). The germline V and J ends were trimmed by 7 bases and 10 bases, with 17 bases remaining between them. CDR3 sequence: CASMGPLSDEQFF. CDR3 coding DNA: TGTGCCAGCATGGGACCCTTAAGCGACGAGCAGTTCTTC.

The rearrangement links TRBV20-1 to TRBJ2-3; no clear D gene. The CDR3 is made up of 11 amino acids. Per germline, CDR1 DFQATT and CDR2 SNEGSKA (reference sequence). V was cut by 5 bases and J by 6 bases, with 9 bases left in between. The CDR3 DNA reads as TGCAGTGCTTCCGAATTGGATACGCAGTATTTT. Protein product: CSASELDTQYF.

The V and J genes are TRBV10-3 and TRBJ1-1; 7 nucleotides align to TRBD1. The CDR3 contains 13 residues. CDR1 is ENHRY and CDR2 is SYGVKD in the germline V gene. With 6 bases clipped from V and 2 bases from J, the junction kept 3 bases outside the gene matches. The CDR3 is CAIRDRVNTEAFF. The CDR3 region has the DNA TGTGCCATCAGAGACAGGGTCAACACTGAAGCTTTCTTT.

V is TRBV11-2 and J is TRBJ2-5, with 9 bases lining up with TRBD2. Germline lookup yields CDR1 SGHAT and CDR2 FQNNGV. The junction had 4 bases not matched to a gene; V was cut back by 4 bases and J by 4 bases. The CDR3 spans 14 residues. This CDR3 reads CASSSQTSGETQYF. For the CDR3, the DNA is TGTGCCAGCAGCTCCCAGACTAGCGGAGAGACCCAGTACTTC.

The chain joins TRBV5-1 to TRBJ2-2; D uncertain. The V and J ends lost 5 bases and 0 bases respectively, with 8 bases between them. Germline values: CDR1 SGHRS, CDR2 YFSETQ. The CDR3 loop spans 14 amino acids. Here the CDR3 reads CASRPATNTGELFF. The CDR3 DNA follows: TGCGCCAGCAGGCCAGCAACGAACACCGGGGAGCTGTTTTTT.